Listed here is a single T cell receptor (beta chain). This specimen comes from a study of blood T cell repertoires in COVID-19. The overall study: Acute-phase and convalescent COVID-19 samples originated in the United States, Italy and Spain. PBMCs, B-cell-depleted T cells, or T cells provided the cDNA or gDNA that made up the material.

As handled by the study authors: Nucleated cell counts were estimated from reference gene primer amplification. Measured with immunoSEQ multiplex PCR; TCRdb has only the in-frame clones, and not every one. D and trimming come from the DNA, and the V and J calls and clone size come from that table. Counted here are around 250,000 clones, approximately 90% occurring once; the ten biggest clones make up 3.6%. Trimming shortened V by 0 bases and J by 3 bases, and 24 bases separated the two germline ends. The CDR3 sequence is 19 residues long. Germline-derived CDR1 and CDR2 are LNHNV and YYDKDF (reference sequence).

The TCR originated in a young man with active or convalescent COVID-19. Material for sequencing was peripheral blood. V is TRBV15 and J is TRBJ2-7, with a tentative D call TRBD2 (6 bases). CDR3 in amino acids: CATSRDPHTQGAGLYEQYF. The CDR3 DNA sequence: TGTGCCACCAGCAGAGATCCGCACACTCAGGGTGCGGGACTCTACGAGCAGTACTTC.